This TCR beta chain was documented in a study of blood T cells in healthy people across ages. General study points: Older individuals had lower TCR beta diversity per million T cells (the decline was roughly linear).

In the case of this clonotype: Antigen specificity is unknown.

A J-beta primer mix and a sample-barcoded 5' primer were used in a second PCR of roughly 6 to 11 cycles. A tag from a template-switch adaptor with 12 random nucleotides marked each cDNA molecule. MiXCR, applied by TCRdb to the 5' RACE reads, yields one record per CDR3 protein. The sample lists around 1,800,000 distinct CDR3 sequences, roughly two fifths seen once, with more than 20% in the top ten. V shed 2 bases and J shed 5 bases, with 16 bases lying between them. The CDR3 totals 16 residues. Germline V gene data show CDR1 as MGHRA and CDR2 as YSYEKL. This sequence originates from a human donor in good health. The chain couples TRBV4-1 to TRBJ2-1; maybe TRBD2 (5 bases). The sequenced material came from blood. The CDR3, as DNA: TGCGCCAGCAGCCAAAACCCTGCGGCTAGCAACAATGAGCAGTTCTTC. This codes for CASSQNPAASNNEQFF.